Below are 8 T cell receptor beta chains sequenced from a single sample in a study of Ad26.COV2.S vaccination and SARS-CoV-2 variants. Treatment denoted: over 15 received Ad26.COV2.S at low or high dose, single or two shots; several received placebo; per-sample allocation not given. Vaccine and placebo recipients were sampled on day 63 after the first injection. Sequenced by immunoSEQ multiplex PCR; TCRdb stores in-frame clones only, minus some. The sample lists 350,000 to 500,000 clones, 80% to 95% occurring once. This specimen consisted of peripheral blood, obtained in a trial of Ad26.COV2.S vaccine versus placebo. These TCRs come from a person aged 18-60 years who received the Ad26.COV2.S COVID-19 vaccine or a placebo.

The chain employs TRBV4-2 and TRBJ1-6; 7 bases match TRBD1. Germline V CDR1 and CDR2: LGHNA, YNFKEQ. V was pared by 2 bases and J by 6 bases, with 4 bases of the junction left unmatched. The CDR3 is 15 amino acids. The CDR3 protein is CASSQQTGSNSPLHF. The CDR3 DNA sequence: TGTGCCAGCAGCCAACAGACAGGGTCTAATTCACCCCTCCACTTT.

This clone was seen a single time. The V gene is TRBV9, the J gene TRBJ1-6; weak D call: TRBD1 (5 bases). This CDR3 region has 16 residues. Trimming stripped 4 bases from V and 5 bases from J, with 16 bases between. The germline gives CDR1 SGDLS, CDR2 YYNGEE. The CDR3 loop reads CASSSRGGGDNSPLHF. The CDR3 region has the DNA TGTGCCAGCAGCTCCCGTGGGGGAGGAGATAATTCACCCCTCCACTTT.

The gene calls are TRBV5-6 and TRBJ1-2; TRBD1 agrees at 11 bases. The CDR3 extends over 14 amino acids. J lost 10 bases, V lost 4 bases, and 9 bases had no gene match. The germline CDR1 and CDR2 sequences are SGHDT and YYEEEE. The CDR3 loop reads CASSLRTGGAIYTF. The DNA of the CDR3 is TGTGCCAGCAGCCTCCGGACAGGGGGCGCGATCTACACCTTC.

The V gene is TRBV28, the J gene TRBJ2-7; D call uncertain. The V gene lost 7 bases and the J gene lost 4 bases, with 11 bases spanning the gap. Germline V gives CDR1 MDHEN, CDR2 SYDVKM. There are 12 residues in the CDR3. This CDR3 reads CASNGNGYEQYF. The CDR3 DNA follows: TGTGCCAGCAATGGGAACGGATACGAGCAGTACTTC.

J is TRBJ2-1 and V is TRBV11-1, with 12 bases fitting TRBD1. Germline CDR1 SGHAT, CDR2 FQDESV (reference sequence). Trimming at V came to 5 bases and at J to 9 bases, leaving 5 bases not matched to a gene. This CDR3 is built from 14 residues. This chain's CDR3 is CASSRDRGLSEQFF. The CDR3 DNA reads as TGTGCCAGCAGCCGGGACAGGGGGCTAAGTGAGCAGTTCTTC.

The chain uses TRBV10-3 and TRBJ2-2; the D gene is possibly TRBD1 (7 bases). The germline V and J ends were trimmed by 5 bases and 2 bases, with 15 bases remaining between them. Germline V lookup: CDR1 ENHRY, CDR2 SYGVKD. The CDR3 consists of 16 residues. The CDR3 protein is CAISPSGDRNTGELFF. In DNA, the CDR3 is TGTGCCATCAGTCCCTCGGGGGACAGAAACACCGGGGAGCTGTTTTTT.

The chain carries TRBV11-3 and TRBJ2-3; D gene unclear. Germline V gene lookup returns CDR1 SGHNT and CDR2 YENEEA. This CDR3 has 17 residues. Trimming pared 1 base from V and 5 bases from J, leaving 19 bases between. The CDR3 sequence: CASSLGLGKARQDTQYF. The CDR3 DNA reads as TGTGCCAGCAGCTTAGGATTGGGGAAAGCGCGGCAAGATACGCAGTATTTT.

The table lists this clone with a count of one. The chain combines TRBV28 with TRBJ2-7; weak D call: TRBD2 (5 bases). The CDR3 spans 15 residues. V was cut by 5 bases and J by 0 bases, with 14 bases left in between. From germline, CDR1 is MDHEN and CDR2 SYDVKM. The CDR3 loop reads CASSLGGLSSYEQYF. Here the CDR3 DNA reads TGTGCCAGCAGTCTGGGCGGGCTGAGCTCCTACGAGCAGTACTTC.